This is a list of T cell receptor beta chains from one sample in a study of shared clonotypes between healthy human individuals. The table came from immunoSEQ multiplex PCR; TCRdb's copy has only in-frame clones and leaves some out. The data hold fewer than 850,000 clones, with about 92% observed a single time. Sequenced: memory CD8+ T cells from PBMCs. These receptors all stem from a man aged 18 to 30 in good health. Some clones in this sample may be carry-over from other donors' samples. CDR3s include the opening cysteine and the closing phenylalanine or tryptophan. A D gene is named only where the DNA matches it firmly. A row's size may be missing; if present it is once, few, many or a size class.

J | length | V | size | D | DNA | CDR3
TRBJ2-5 | 13 | TRBV10-2 | once | . | TGCGCCAGCAGTCGACTAGGACAAGAGACCCAGTACTTC | CASSRLGQETQYF
TRBJ1-1 | 13 | TRBV29-1 | . | TRBD1 | TGCAGCGTTTGGGGACAGGGGGGAACTGAAGCTTTCTTT | CSVWGQGGTEAFF
TRBJ2-2 | 19 | TRBV7-9 | . | TRBD2 | TGTGCCAGCAGCTTAGGTCGGCTAGCGGGCCAGTCGAACACCGGGGAGCTGTTTTTT | CASSLGRLAGQSNTGELFF
TRBJ2-2 | 16 | TRBV5-6 | . | TRBD2 | TGTGCCAGCGGAACGTCACTAGCGGTCAACACCGGGGAGCTGTTTTTT | CASGTSLAVNTGELFF
TRBJ2-7 | 15 | TRBV9 | . | . | TGTGCCAGCAGCGTAGGGTGGGAACTAGGCTACGAGCAGTACTTC | CASSVGWELGYEQYF
TRBJ2-1 | 13 | TRBV7-3 | . | TRBD2 | TGTGCCAGCAGCTTAGGCGGGGGCAATGAGCAGTTCTTC | CASSLGGGNEQFF
TRBJ2-7 | 15 | TRBV27 | . | TRBD1 | TGTGCCAGCAGTTTGCTGGGGACAGAGAACTACGAGCAGTACTTC | CASSLLGTENYEQYF
TRBJ2-3 | 16 | TRBV7-8 | . | TRBD1 | TGTGCCAGCAGCTCAAGCGACAGGGTTAGCACAGATACGCAGTATTTT | CASSSSDRVSTDTQYF
TRBJ2-7 | 12 | TRBV4-2 | once | . | TGTGCCAGCAGCCTACAAAGGTCCGAGCAGTACTTC | CASSLQRSEQYF
TRBJ2-7 | 15 | TRBV5-1 | . | . | TGCGCCAGCTCTACCCAAGGACACACTACCTACGAGCAGTACTTC | CASSTQGHTTYEQYF
TRBJ1-2 | 13 | TRBV4-2 | . | TRBD1 | TGTGCCAGCACCCGGACAGGGGATTATGGCTACACCTTC | CASTRTGDYGYTF
TRBJ2-7 | 17 | TRBV4-2 | . | TRBD2 | TGTGCCAGCAGCCAAACCACCGGGAGGGGGGGTATCTACGAGCAGTACTTC | CASSQTTGRGGIYEQYF
TRBJ2-3 | 15 | TRBV28 | . | TRBD1 | TGTGCCAGTAGTCAGGACAGGGGGGGGACAGATACGCAGTATTTT | CASSQDRGGTDTQYF
TRBJ2-1 | 13 | TRBV10-3 | . | . | TGTGCCATAGGTGGTAGCCCTGAGAATGAGCAGTTCTTC | CAIGGSPENEQFF
TRBJ1-5 | 14 | TRBV2 | once | . | TGTGCCAGTAAAACAAGCTATAGCAATCAGCCCCAGCATTTT | CASKTSYSNQPQHF
TRBJ2-5 | 14 | TRBV4-1 | . | TRBD2 | TGCGCCAGCAGCCAGGGACTAGCCGAAGAGACCCAGTACTTC | CASSQGLAEETQYF
TRBJ2-1 | 16 | TRBV5-6 | . | TRBD2 | TGTGCCAGCAGCTTTGAGACTAGCGGTTACCTCGGTGAGCAGTTCTTC | CASSFETSGYLGEQFF
TRBJ1-5 | 16 | TRBV7-9 | . | . | TGTGCCAGCAGCTTACGGACGGGGGCTGAGGAACAGCCCCAGCATTTT | CASSLRTGAEEQPQHF
TRBJ2-2 | 16 | TRBV4-1 | . | TRBD1 | TGCGCCAGCAGCCCCCGACAGGGAATCGGCCCCGGGGAGCTGTTTTTT | CASSPRQGIGPGELFF
TRBJ1-4 | 15 | TRBV28 | . | . | TGTGCCAGCAGTTTAGTCTATGAAGATAATGAAAAACTGTTTTTT | CASSLVYEDNEKLFF
TRBJ2-7 | 16 | TRBV6-5 | . | TRBD2 | TGTGCCAGCAGTTACGGACTAGCGGGAGGTCCCTACGAGCAGTACTTC | CASSYGLAGGPYEQYF
TRBJ2-7 | 13 | TRBV19 | . | . | TGTGCCAGCTCCGGGACATTATCGTACGAGCAGTACTTC | CASSGTLSYEQYF
TRBJ1-5 | 14 | TRBV28 | . | TRBD1 | TGTGCCAGCAGCCCGGGACAGAACAATCAGCCCCAGCATTTT | CASSPGQNNQPQHF
TRBJ2-3 | 15 | TRBV4-3 | . | . | TGCGCCAGCAGCCGGGACGCCCTAACTGGAGATACGCAGTATTTT | CASSRDALTGDTQYF
TRBJ1-1 | 12 | TRBV19 | . | . | TGTGCCAGTAAGGCATGGAACACTGAAGCTTTCTTT | CASKAWNTEAFF
TRBJ1-3 | 16 | TRBV9 | . | . | TGTGCCAGCAGCCAAACATACAGATCTCTGGAAGACACCATATATTTT | CASSQTYRSLEDTIYF
TRBJ1-5 | 14 | TRBV6-5 | . | . | TGTGCCAGCAGTTACTCGGGTGCAGGACAGCCCCAGCATTTT | CASSYSGAGQPQHF
TRBJ1-1 | 14 | TRBV19 | . | TRBD1 | TGTGCCAGCAAGGGGGACAGGGGCCCCACTGAAGCTTTCTTT | CASKGDRGPTEAFF
TRBJ2-5 | 15 | TRBV28 | . | . | TGTGCCAGCAGTTTAAACCCGGGTTTACAAGAGACCCAGTACTTC | CASSLNPGLQETQYF
TRBJ2-7 | 14 | TRBV7-9 | . | TRBD1 | TGTGCCAGCAGTTACCCGGGACAGGGCTACGAGCAGTACTTC | CASSYPGQGYEQYF
TRBJ2-7 | 13 | TRBV5-1 | . | TRBD2 | TGCGCCAGCAGCTTCGGGACTAGTAACGAGCAGTACTTC | CASSFGTSNEQYF
TRBJ1-5 | 13 | TRBV27 | . | . | TGTGCCAGCAGCGATAGGGGACTACAGCCCCAGCATTTT | CASSDRGLQPQHF
TRBJ2-7 | 14 | TRBV5-6 | . | . | TGTGCCAGCACCCAAATGTGGCGGCACTACGAGCAGTACTTC | CASTQMWRHYEQYF
TRBJ1-5 | 15 | TRBV30 | . | . | TGTGCCTGGAGTAGATCAGGGTTGAGCAATCAGCCCCAGCATTTT | CAWSRSGLSNQPQHF
TRBJ1-4 | 16 | TRBV2 | once | . | TGTGCCAGCAGTGAAGGATACTACAGTAATAATGAAAAACTGTTTTTT | CASSEGYYSNNEKLFF
TRBJ2-5 | 12 | TRBV27 | . | . | TGTGCCAGCAGTGAGGATTTGGAGACCCAGTACTTC | CASSEDLETQYF
TRBJ2-1 | 15 | TRBV10-3 | . | TRBD1 | TGTGCCATCAGTGAGCCGGGACAGGGAAGGGATGAGCAGTTCTTC | CAISEPGQGRDEQFF
TRBJ2-3 | 14 | TRBV13 | . | TRBD2 | TGTGCCAGCAGCTTAGGAGCGGGAGACGACACGCAGTATTTT | CASSLGAGDDTQYF
TRBJ1-5 | 17 | TRBV4-2 | . | TRBD1 | TGTGCCAGCAGCCAAGCACAGGGGGAGTTAGAGGCTCAGCCCCAGCATTTT | CASSQAQGELEAQPQHF
TRBJ2-5 | 16 | TRBV25-1 | . | TRBD2 | TGTGCCAGCAGTGAATTTCCTAGCGGGAGTTCAGAGACCCAGTACTTC | CASSEFPSGSSETQYF
TRBJ2-1 | 14 | TRBV11-1 | . | . | TGTGCCAGCAGCCCTGAACAGGGCTACAATGAGCAGTTCTTC | CASSPEQGYNEQFF
TRBJ2-1 | 16 | TRBV4-1 | . | . | TGCGCCAGCAGCCAAGAGAGGGACTCCTTCTACAATGAGCAGTTCTTC | CASSQERDSFYNEQFF